Listed below are T cell receptor beta chains from one sample, sequenced in a study of identical twins. TCRdb recomputed calls from the 5' RACE reads with MiXCR, one row per CDR3 protein. Of about 690,000 distinct CDR3 sequences in the sample, 21% were seen once. These data were also reused for a study on T cells expressing NK-cell markers.

Input material: PBMCs. These receptors were collected from a woman younger than 30 in good health. CDR3s include the opening cysteine and the closing phenylalanine or tryptophan. The D gene is left open where the match is weak. A row's size may be missing; if present it is once, few, many or a size class.

V	J	size	D	DNA	CDR3
TRBV20-1	TRBJ2-1	-	-	TGCAGTGCCTTGACTACTTACAATGAGCAGTTCTTC	CSALTTYNEQFF
TRBV7-2	TRBJ2-2	many	TRBD2	TGTGCCAGCAGTCTGGTCCGCGGGAGGGCCGGGGAGCTGTTTTTT	CASSLVRGRAGELFF
TRBV20-1	TRBJ2-3	once	TRBD2	TGCAGTGCTAGATTAGCGGGACCACTCACAGATACGCAGTATTTT	CSARLAGPLTDTQYF
TRBV30	TRBJ2-3	-	-	TGTGCCTGGGGTGGGATTGAGGATACGCAGTATTTT	CAWGGIEDTQYF
TRBV7-2	TRBJ2-1	-	TRBD2	TGTGCCAGCAGCTTGAATCCAGCGGGAGTCAATGAGCAGTTCTTC	CASSLNPAGVNEQFF
TRBV20-1	TRBJ1-1	few	-	TGCAGTGCAAAGAGGCCTATGAACACTGAAGCTTTCTTT	CSAKRPMNTEAFF
TRBV20-1	TRBJ1-1	-	-	TGCAGTGCTCAATACGACATAGGGTATAGGACTGAAGCTTTCTTT	CSAQYDIGYRTEAFF
TRBV10-3	TRBJ1-4	-	-	TGTGCCATCAGTGAACTCGGGGAAAAACTGTTTTTT	CAISELGEKLFF
TRBV29-1	TRBJ2-3	few	-	TGCAGCGTTCTAGGCGGGGGCTCCGTAGATACGCAGTATTTT	CSVLGGGSVDTQYF
TRBV27	TRBJ2-6	-	-	TGTGCCAGCAGTCTACACCCAACCGACTCTGGGGCCAACGTCCTGACTTTC	CASSLHPTDSGANVLTF
TRBV5-1	TRBJ2-2	few	-	TGCGCCAGCAGCTTGGATGAGGGGAGTACCGGGGAGCTGTTTTTT	CASSLDEGSTGELFF
TRBV3-1	TRBJ2-4	-	-	TGTGCCAGCAGCCCAGGGGTGGGGAGGGTAAACATTCAGTACTTC	CASSPGVGRVNIQYF
TRBV10-1	TRBJ2-5	many	TRBD1	TGCGCCAGCAGTGAGCGGACAGGGGTCCTCTCACAAGAGACCCAGTACTTC	CASSERTGVLSQETQYF
TRBV29-1	TRBJ2-5	many	TRBD1	TGCAGCGTGGGGATTACCCGGGACAGGGGTAACCAGTACTTC	CSVGITRDRGNQYF
TRBV9	TRBJ1-1	many	-	TGTGCCAGCAGCGTAGAAGCCCGGAACACTGAAGCTTTCTTT	CASSVEARNTEAFF
TRBV6-1	TRBJ1-5	few	TRBD1	TGTGCCAGCAGGTCCGGGACAGGGGGCTTTCAGCCCCAGCATTTT	CASRSGTGGFQPQHF
TRBV4-2	TRBJ2-7	many	-	TGTGCCAGCAGCCAAGACAGGGGTCGGACCTACGAGCAGTACTTC	CASSQDRGRTYEQYF
TRBV4-3	TRBJ2-1	-	TRBD2	TGCGCCAGCAGCCCCTCGGGACTAGCGGGAGGGCCGACCTACAATGAGCAGTTCTTC	CASSPSGLAGGPTYNEQFF
TRBV7-9	TRBJ2-2	-	TRBD2	TGTGCCAGCAGCACTAGCGTGGGGAAGAAAACCGGGGAGCTGTTTTTT	CASSTSVGKKTGELFF
TRBV10-3	TRBJ2-7	few	TRBD2	TGTGCCATCAGTGAGTCTCGTAGCGGGAGGAAGCCCTACGAGCAGTACTTC	CAISESRSGRKPYEQYF